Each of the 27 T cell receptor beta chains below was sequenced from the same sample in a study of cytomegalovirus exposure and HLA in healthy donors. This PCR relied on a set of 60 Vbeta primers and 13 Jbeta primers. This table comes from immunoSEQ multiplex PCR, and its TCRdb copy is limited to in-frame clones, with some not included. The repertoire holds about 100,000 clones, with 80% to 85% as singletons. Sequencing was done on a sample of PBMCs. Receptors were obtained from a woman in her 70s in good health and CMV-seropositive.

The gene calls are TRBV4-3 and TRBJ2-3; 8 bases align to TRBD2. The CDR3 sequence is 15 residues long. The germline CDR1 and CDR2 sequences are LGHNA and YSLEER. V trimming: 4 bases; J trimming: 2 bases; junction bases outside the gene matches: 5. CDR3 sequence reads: CASSRAGDPTDTQYF. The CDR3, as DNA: TGCGCCAGCAGCCGAGCGGGGGACCCCACAGATACGCAGTATTTT.

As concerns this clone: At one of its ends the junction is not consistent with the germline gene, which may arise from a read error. In DNA form, the CDR3 reads TGTTCCAGCAGCCATGGCAGGGCGGAAGCTTTCTTT. Amino acid sequence: CSSSHGRAEAFF. The chain joins TRBV7-9 to TRBJ1-1, with TRBD1 as a possible D gene (5 bases). Germline CDR1 and CDR2: SEHNR and FQNEAQ (reference sequence). The CDR3 extends over 12 amino acids.

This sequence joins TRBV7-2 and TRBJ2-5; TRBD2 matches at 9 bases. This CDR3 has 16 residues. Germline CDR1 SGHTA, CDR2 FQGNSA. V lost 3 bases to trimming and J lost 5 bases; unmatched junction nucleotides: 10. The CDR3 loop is CASSLRSSGSLETQYF. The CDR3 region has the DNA TGTGCCAGCAGCTTGAGAAGTAGCGGGAGTCTTGAGACCCAGTACTTC.

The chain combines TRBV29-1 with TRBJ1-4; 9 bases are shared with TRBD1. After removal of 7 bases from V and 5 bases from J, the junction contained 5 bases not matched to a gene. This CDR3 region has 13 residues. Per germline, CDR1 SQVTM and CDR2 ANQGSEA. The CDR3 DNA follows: TGCAGCGGTCGGACAGGGGTGAATGAAAAACTGTTTTTT. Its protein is CSGRTGVNEKLFF.

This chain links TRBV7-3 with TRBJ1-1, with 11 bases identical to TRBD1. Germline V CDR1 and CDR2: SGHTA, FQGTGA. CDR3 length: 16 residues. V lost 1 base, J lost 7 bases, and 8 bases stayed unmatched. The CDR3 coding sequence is TGTGCCAGCAGCTTAAGGGCGGGGACAGGGGGGGATGAAGCTTTCTTT. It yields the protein CASSLRAGTGGDEAFF.

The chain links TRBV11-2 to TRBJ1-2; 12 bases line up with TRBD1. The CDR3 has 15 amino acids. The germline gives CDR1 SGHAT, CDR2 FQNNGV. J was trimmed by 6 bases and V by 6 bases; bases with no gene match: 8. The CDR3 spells CASRTGQGAGHGYTF. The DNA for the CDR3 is TGTGCCAGCAGGACGGGACAGGGGGCCGGCCATGGCTACACCTTC. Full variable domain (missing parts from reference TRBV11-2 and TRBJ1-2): EAGVAQSPRYKIIEKRQSVAFWCNPISGHATLYWYQQILGQGPKLLIQFQNNGVVDDSQLPKDRFSAERLKGVDSTLKIQPAKLEDSAVYLCASRTGQGAGHGYTFGSGTRLTVV.

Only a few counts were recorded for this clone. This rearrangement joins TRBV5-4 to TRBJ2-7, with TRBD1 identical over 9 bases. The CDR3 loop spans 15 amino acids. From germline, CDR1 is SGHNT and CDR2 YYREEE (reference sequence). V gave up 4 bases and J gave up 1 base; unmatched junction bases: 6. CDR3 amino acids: CASSQGGTGSYEQYF. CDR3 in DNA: TGTGCCAGCAGCCAGGGGGGGACAGGGTCCTACGAGCAGTACTTC.

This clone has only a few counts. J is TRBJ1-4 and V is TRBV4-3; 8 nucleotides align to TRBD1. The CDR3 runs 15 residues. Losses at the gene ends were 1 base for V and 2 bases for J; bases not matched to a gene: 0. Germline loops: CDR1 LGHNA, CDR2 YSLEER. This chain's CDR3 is CASSQGTGTNEKLFF. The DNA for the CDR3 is TGCGCCAGCAGCCAAGGGACAGGGACTAATGAAAAACTGTTTTTT.

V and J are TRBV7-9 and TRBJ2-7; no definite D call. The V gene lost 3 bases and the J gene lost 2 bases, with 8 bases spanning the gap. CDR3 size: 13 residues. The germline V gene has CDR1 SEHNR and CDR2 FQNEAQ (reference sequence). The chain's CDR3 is CASSFVTAYEQYF. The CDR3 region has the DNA TGTGCCAGCAGCTTTGTGACTGCCTACGAGCAGTACTTC.

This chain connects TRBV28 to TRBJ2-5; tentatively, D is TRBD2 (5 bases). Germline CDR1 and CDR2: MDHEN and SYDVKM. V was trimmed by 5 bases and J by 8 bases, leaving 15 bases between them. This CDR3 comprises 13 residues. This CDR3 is CASSPHIPSTQYF. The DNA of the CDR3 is TGTGCCAGCAGTCCCCACATCCCTAGCACCCAGTACTTC.

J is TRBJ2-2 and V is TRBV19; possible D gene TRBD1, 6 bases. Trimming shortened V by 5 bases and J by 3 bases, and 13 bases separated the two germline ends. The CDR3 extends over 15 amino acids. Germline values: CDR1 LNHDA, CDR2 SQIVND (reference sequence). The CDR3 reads CASSLQGYDTGELFF. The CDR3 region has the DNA TGTGCCAGTAGTCTGCAGGGGTACGACACCGGGGAGCTGTTTTTT.

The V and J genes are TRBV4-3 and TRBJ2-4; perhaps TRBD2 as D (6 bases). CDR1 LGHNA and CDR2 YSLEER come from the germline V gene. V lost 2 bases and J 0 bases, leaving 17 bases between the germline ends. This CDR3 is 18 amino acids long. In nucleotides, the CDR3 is TGCGCCAGCAGCCAAAGCCGGGGCGGAGGGAGAGCCAAAAACATTCAGTACTTC. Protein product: CASSQSRGGGRAKNIQYF.

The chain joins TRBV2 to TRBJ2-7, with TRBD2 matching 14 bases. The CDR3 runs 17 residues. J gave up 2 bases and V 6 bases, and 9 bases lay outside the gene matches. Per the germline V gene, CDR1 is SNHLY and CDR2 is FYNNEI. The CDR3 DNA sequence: TGTGCCAGCAGGGGGACTAGCGGGAGAGGGGAAACCTACGAGCAGTACTTC. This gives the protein CASRGTSGRGETYEQYF.

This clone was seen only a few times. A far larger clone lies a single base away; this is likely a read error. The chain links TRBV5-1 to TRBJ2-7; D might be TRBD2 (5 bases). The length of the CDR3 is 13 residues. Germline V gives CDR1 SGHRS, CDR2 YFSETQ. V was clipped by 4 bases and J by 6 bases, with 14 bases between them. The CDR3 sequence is CASSPTVAGEQYF. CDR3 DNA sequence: TGCGCCAGCAGCCCGACCGTTGCGGGCGAGCAGTACTTC.

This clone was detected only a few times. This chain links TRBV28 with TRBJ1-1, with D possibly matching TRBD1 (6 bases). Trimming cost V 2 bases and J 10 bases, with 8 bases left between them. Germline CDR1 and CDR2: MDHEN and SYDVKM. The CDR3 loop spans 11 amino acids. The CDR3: CASSLGRGAFF. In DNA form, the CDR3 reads TGTGCCAGCAGTTTAGGCAGGGGAGCTTTCTTT.

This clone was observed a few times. CDR3 nucleotides: TGTGCCAGCAGGGGATCAGGGGGATCCTACAATGAGCAGTTCTTC. Translating it yields CASRGSGGSYNEQFF. The gene calls are TRBV28 and TRBJ2-1; TRBD1 agrees at 7 bases. CDR3 length: 15 amino acids. In germline, CDR1 is MDHEN, CDR2 SYDVKM. Unmatched junction bases numbered 6, after V lost 6 bases and J lost 1 base.

CDR3: CASKSREGQSYNSPLHF. The CDR3 DNA follows: TGTGCCAGCAAAAGTCGAGAGGGACAGTCCTATAATTCACCCCTCCACTTT. The chain recombines TRBV6-4 with TRBJ1-6; 7 bases match TRBD1. After removal of 7 bases from V and 1 base from J, the junction contained 10 bases not matched to a gene. This CDR3 spans 17 amino acids. Per germline, CDR1 MRHNA and CDR2 SNTAGT.

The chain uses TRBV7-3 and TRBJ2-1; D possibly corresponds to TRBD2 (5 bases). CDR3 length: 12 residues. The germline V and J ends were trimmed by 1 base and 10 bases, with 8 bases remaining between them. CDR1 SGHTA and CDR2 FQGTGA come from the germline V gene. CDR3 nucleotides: TGTGCCAGCAGCTTAAACCCGGGGGAGCAGTTCTTC. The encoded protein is CASSLNPGEQFF. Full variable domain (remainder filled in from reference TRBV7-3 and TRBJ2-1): GAGVSQTPSNKVTEKGKYVELRCDPISGHTALYWYRQSLGQGPEFLIYFQGTGAADDSGLPNDRFFAVRPEGSVSTLKIQRTERGDSAVYLCASSLNPGEQFFGPGTRLTVL.

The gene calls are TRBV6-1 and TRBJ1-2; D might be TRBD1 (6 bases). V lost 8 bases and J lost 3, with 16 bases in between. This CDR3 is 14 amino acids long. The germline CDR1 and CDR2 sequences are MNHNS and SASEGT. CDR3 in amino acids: CASSPRGSDYGYTF. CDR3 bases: TGTGCCAGCTCCCCGAGGGGGTCCGACTATGGCTACACCTTC.

DNA of the CDR3: TGTGCCAGCAGCGTAGACCCCCTACCTCTCGAGCAGTACTTC. Amino acid sequence: CASSVDPLPLEQYF. V is TRBV9 and J is TRBJ2-7, with no clear D. V lost 0 bases and J 6 bases, leaving 13 bases between the germline ends. The CDR3 covers 14 residues. The germline V gene has CDR1 SGDLS and CDR2 YYNGEE.

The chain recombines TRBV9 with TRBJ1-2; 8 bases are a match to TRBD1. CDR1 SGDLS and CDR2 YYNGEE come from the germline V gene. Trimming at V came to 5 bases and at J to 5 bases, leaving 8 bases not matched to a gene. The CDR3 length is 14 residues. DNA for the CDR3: TGTGCCAGCAGTGGACAGGGCCTAGGTTATGGCTACACCTTC. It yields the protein CASSGQGLGYGYTF.

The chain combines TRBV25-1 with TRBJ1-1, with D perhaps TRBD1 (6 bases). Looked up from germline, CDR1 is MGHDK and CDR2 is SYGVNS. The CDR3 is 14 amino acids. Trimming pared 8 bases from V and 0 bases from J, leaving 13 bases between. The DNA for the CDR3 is TGTGCCAGCGTCGGACAGCTCATGAACACTGAAGCTTTCTTT. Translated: CASVGQLMNTEAFF.

Written as DNA, the CDR3 is TGTGCCAGCAGCTTATTTCAAGCGGGAGGACTTCGCAATGAGCAGTTCTTC. Its translation: CASSLFQAGGLRNEQFF. The chain recombines TRBV7-3 with TRBJ2-1, with TRBD2 matching over 9 bases. There are 17 residues in the CDR3. Losses at the gene ends were 2 bases for V and 6 bases for J; bases not matched to a gene: 11. CDR1 and CDR2 from the germline V gene are SGHTA and FQGTGA.

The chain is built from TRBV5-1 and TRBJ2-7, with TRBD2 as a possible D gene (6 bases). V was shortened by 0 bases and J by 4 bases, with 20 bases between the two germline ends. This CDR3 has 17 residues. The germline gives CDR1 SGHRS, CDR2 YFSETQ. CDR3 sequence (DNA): TGCGCCAGCAGCTTGGACCCCGGGGGTGCGGGGTGGTACGAGCAGTACTTC. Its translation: CASSLDPGGAGWYEQYF. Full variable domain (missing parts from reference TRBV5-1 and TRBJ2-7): KAGVTQTPRYLIKTRGQQVTLSCSPISGHRSVSWYQQTPGQGLQFLFEYFSETQRNKGNFPGRFSGRQFSNSRSEMNVSTLELGDSALYLCASSLDPGGAGWYEQYFGPGTRLTVT.

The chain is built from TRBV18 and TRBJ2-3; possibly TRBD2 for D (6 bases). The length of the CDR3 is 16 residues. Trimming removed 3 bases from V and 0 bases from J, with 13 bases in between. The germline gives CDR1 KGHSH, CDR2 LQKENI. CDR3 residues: CASSPPRRESTDTQYF. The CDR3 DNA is TGTGCCAGCTCACCGCCTAGGAGGGAGAGCACAGATACGCAGTATTTT.

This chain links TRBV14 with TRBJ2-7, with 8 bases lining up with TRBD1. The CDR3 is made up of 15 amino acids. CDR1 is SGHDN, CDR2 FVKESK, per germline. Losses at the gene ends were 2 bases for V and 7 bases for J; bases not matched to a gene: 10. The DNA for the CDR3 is TGTGCCAGCAGCCAACCCGGACAGGGCCTTCGGGAGCAGTACTTC. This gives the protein CASSQPGQGLREQYF. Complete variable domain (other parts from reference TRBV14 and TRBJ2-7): EAGVTQFPSHSVIEKGQTVTLRCDPISGHDNLYWYRRVMGKEIKFLLHFVKESKQDESGMPNNRFLAERTGGTYSTLKVQPAELEDSGVYFCASSQPGQGLREQYFGPGTRLTVT.

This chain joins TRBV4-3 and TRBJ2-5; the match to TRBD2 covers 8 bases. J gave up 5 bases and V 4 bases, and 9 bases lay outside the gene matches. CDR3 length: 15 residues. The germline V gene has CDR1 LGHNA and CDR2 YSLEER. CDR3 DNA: TGCGCCAGCAGCCTTTTAGCGGGAAAAACTGAGACCCAGTACTTC. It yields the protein CASSLLAGKTETQYF.